The 18 T cell receptor beta chains below come from one sample, sequenced in a study of shared clonotypes between healthy human individuals. Measured with immunoSEQ multiplex PCR; TCRdb has only the in-frame clones, and not every one. The sample holds about half a million clones; over 70% are singletons and the top ten take approximately 11%. Sequencing input: PBMCs. The receptors were gathered from a woman aged 40 to 49 in good health. Some clones in this sample may be carry-over from other donors' samples.

This chain connects TRBV19 to TRBJ1-1, with no clear D. Trimming shortened V by 7 bases and J by 6 bases, and 12 bases separated the two germline ends. This CDR3 has 12 amino acids. The germline V gene has CDR1 LNHDA and CDR2 SQIVND (reference sequence). CDR3 in DNA: TGTGCCAGTACGAGTGGAGTCGCTGAAGCTTTCTTT. It is translated as CASTSGVAEAFF.

V is TRBV5-1 and J is TRBJ2-4; tentatively, D is TRBD1 or TRBD2 (5 bases each). Trimming cost V 5 bases and J 8 bases, with 17 bases left between them. CDR1 SGHRS and CDR2 YFSETQ come from the germline V gene. This CDR3 contains 14 residues. For the CDR3, the DNA is TGCGCCAGCAGTATGGGGGAGATCGTGGACATTCAGTACTTC. Translated, it gives CASSMGEIVDIQYF. The whole variable domain, remainder taken from reference TRBV5-1 and TRBJ2-4, is KAGVTQTPRYLIKTRGQQVTLSCSPISGHRSVSWYQQTPGQGLQFLFEYFSETQRNKGNFPGRFSGRQFSNSRSEMNVSTLELGDSALYLCASSMGEIVDIQYFGAGTRLSVL.

A remark on this clone: A read error may explain this, as a much larger clone is one base away. The identical CDR3 is also encoded by other nucleotide sequences in the sample. The V call is TRBV6-4, the J call TRBJ2-2; maybe TRBD2 (5 bases). The V gene's germline CDR1 is MRHNA and CDR2 SNTAGT. The CDR3 loop spans 14 amino acids. The CDR3 bases are TGTGCCAGCAGCATATCGACTGACACCGGGGAGCTGTTTTTC. Residues: CASSISTDTGELFF.

The V and J genes are TRBV5-6 and TRBJ2-7; D remains ambiguous. This CDR3 region has 15 residues. V lost 3 bases to trimming and J lost 1 base, with 14 bases between them. CDR1 SGHDT and CDR2 YYEEEE come from the germline V gene. The CDR3 nucleotides read TGTGCCAGCAGCTCGTCCGGGTCCTCATCCTACGAGCAGTACTTC. Translation gives CASSSSGSSSYEQYF. The full variable domain, in which reference TRBV5-6 and TRBJ2-7 provide the parts outside the CDR3, is DAGVTQSPTHLIKTRGQQVTLRCSPKSGHDTVSWYQQALGQGPQFIFQYYEEEERQRGNFPDRFSGHQFPNYSSELNVNALLLGDSALYLCASSSSGSSSYEQYFGPGTRLTVT.

Details on this clone: A much larger clone lies a single base off, so this may be a read error. The chain recombines TRBV7-2 with TRBJ2-5; TRBD2 matches at 8 bases. This CDR3 has 15 residues. Germline CDR1 reads SGHTA; CDR2 reads FQGNSA. The DNA of the CDR3 is TGTGCCAGCATCTTAGCGGGAAGCGGGAGAGAGACCCAGTACTTC. Translated, it gives CASILAGSGRETQYF.

The gene calls are TRBV7-9 and TRBJ2-6; no firm D call. CDR1 and CDR2 (germline): SEHNR, FQNEAQ (reference sequence). The CDR3 is 15 amino acids. The V end was cut by 1 base, the J end by 0 bases, with 4 bases between. Written as DNA, the CDR3 is TGTGCCAGCAGCTTAGATCTCTCTGGGGCCAACGTCCTGACTTTC. This codes for CASSLDLSGANVLTF.

CDR3 bases: TGTGCCACCAGCAGAGATAAAGCCGGGGGCATCGGGGAGCTGTTTTTT. It codes for CATSRDKAGGIGELFF. The J gene is TRBJ2-2, the V gene TRBV15, with D possibly called TRBD1 or TRBD2 (6 bases each). CDR1 and CDR2 (germline): LNHNV, YYDKDF (reference sequence). CDR3 length equals 16 residues. Trimming cost V 0 bases and J 7 bases, with 15 bases left between them.

The V call is TRBV11-2, the J call TRBJ2-7; TRBD2 agrees at 7 bases. From germline, CDR1 is SGHAT and CDR2 FQNNGV. Losses at the gene ends were 5 bases for V and 5 bases for J; bases not matched to a gene: 12. CDR3 size: 15 residues. CDR3 amino acids: CASSPGASGSHEQYF. CDR3 DNA: TGTGCCAGCAGCCCCGGGGCTAGCGGTTCGCACGAGCAGTACTTC. Looking up the rest from reference TRBV11-2 and TRBJ2-7 gives the full variable domain: EAGVAQSPRYKIIEKRQSVAFWCNPISGHATLYWYQQILGQGPKLLIQFQNNGVVDDSQLPKDRFSAERLKGVDSTLKIQPAKLEDSAVYLCASSPGASGSHEQYFGPGTRLTVT.

Remarks on this clone: Given a much more abundant clone one base away, this may be a read error. This chain joins TRBV9 and TRBJ2-6; D possibly corresponds to TRBD1 (7 bases). The CDR3 loop spans 17 amino acids. Germline CDR1 SGDLS, CDR2 YYNGEE. The CDR3 protein is CASSVGLRGVEADVLTF. CDR3 nucleotides: TGTGCCAGCAGCGTAGGTCTCAGGGGGGTAGAGGCCGACGTCCTGACTTTC. Drawing the rest from reference TRBV9 and TRBJ2-6, the complete variable domain is DSGVTQTPKHLITATGQRVTLRCSPRSGDLSVYWYQQSLDQGLQFLIQYYNGEERAKGNILERFSAQQFPDLHSELNLSSLELGDSALYFCASSVGLRGVEADVLTFGAGSRLTVL.

In regard to this clone: A single base separates this from a much larger clone, so it may be a read error. The same CDR3 can be traced to other DNA sequences in this sample. The gene calls are TRBV2 and TRBJ2-2; D unresolved. The CDR3 consists of 15 residues. Germline loops: CDR1 SNHLY, CDR2 FYNNEI. In nucleotides, the CDR3 is TGCGCCAGCAGTGAACTTCCCGCCTACACCGGGGAGCTGTTTTTT. Translated, it gives CASSELPAYTGELFF.

Turning to this clone: With only one base between it and a far larger clone, this is likely a read error. Other DNA sequences in this specimen translate into the identical CDR3. The rearrangement links TRBV6-1 to TRBJ2-5; tentative D call: TRBD1 (5 bases). The J call may not be correct, given that the DNA end is closer to TRBJ2-7. Germline-derived CDR1 and CDR2 are MNHNS and SASEGT. The CDR3 is 14 amino acids. CDR3 in DNA: TGTGCCAGCAGCGACAAGGGGTCCCCCTCCGAGCAGTACTTC. This codes for CASSDKGSPSEQYF.

This chain links TRBV5-1 with TRBJ2-5; D call uncertain. The closer fit of TRBJ2-7 to the DNA end suggests the J call may be wrong. CDR3 length: 13 residues. In germline, CDR1 is SGHRS, CDR2 YFSETQ. The CDR3 DNA reads TGCGCCAGCAGCTGGTACGACACCTACGAGCAGTACTTC. Translation: CASSWYDTYEQYF.

The V call is TRBV28, the J call TRBJ2-2; 7 bases are a match to TRBD2. Germline values: CDR1 MDHEN, CDR2 SYDVKM. J gave up 5 bases and V 2 bases, and 2 bases lay outside the gene matches. The CDR3 runs 14 residues. The CDR3 region is CASSLRRETGELFF. The CDR3 coding sequence is TGTGCCAGCAGTTTACGGCGGGAGACCGGGGAGCTGTTTTTT.

V usage is TRBV2 and J usage is TRBJ2-5; 9 bases are shared with TRBD2. Germline CDR1 and CDR2: SNHLY and FYNNEI. The trim removed 1 base at V and 5 bases at J, leaving 5 bases unmatched. This CDR3 is built from 15 residues. CDR3 sequence (DNA): TGTGCCAGCAGTGAAGACGTAGCGGGAGACGAGACCCAGTACTTC. Translation gives CASSEDVAGDETQYF.

The chain carries TRBV7-8 and TRBJ2-7; 7 nucleotides match TRBD2. The length of the CDR3 is 16 residues. V dropped 0 bases and J dropped 0; count of bases not matched to a gene: 5. Per germline, CDR1 SGHVS and CDR2 FQNEAQ. CDR3 nucleotide sequence: TGTGCCAGCAGCTTAGCGACTAGCTTCATCTCCTACGAGCAGTACTTC. The encoded protein is CASSLATSFISYEQYF.

The chain combines TRBV28 with TRBJ1-1; D gene uncertain. Germline assignment: CDR1 MDHEN and CDR2 SYDVKM. The CDR3 consists of 12 residues. With 6 bases removed from V and 7 bases from J, the gap between germline ends came to 12 bases. CDR3 sequence reads: CASSPIGLEAFF. CDR3 DNA: TGTGCCAGCAGCCCAATTGGACTTGAAGCTTTCTTT. Drawing the rest from reference TRBV28 and TRBJ1-1, the complete variable domain is DVKVTQSSRYLVKRTGEKVFLECVQDMDHENMFWYRQDPGLGLRLIYFSYDVKMKEKGDIPEGYSVSREKKERFSLILESASTNQTSMYLCASSPIGLEAFFGQGTRLTVV.

V usage is TRBV5-4 and J usage is TRBJ1-3; the D gene is possibly TRBD1 (6 bases). The CDR3 extends over 12 amino acids. Trimming shortened V by 7 bases and J by 7 bases, and 12 bases separated the two germline ends. The germline V gene has CDR1 SGHNT and CDR2 YYREEE (reference sequence). Here the CDR3 DNA reads TGTGCCAGCTCCGCAGGGGCCAACACCATATATTTT. It specifies CASSAGANTIYF.

With respect to this clone: The likely explanation is a read error, given a far larger clone one base away. The limits of the CDR3 on the DNA are not certain, so only TCRdb's listed CDR3 is given. The chain uses TRBV10-3 and TRBJ2-6; TRBD1, the D gene given by the table, was not confirmed from the DNA. The germline V gene has CDR1 ENHRY and CDR2 SYGVKD. The CDR3 has 15 residues if both end residues are counted. CDR3: CAISDFGPGANVRTF.